Presented here are 27 T cell receptor beta chains from one specimen sequenced in a study of early T cells in non-severe SARS-CoV-2 infection. One entry per CDR3 protein results from TCRdb running MiXCR on the 5' RACE reads. Among about 22,000 distinct CDR3 sequences, 4% were seen once, and the ten largest hold over 1.1%. Sequencing input: whole blood. The receptors derive from an adult who was a healthcare worker with PCR-confirmed SARS-CoV-2 infection or an uninfected control (not recorded which).

By proportion, this clonotype is medium-sized. The J gene is TRBJ1-6, the V gene TRBV29-1, with a tentative D call TRBD1 (5 bases). CDR1 is SQVTM, CDR2 ANQGSEA, per germline. The CDR3 runs 14 residues. V lost 2 bases to trimming and J lost 6 bases, with 11 bases between them. CDR3 sequence reads: CSVEPTEVNSPLHF. The CDR3 DNA sequence: TGCAGCGTTGAACCGACAGAGGTTAATTCACCCCTCCACTTT.

The J gene is TRBJ2-5, the V gene TRBV11-2; perhaps TRBD1 as D (5 bases). CDR1 and CDR2 (germline): SGHAT, FQNNGV. Trimming stripped 1 base from V and 7 bases from J, with 13 bases between. The CDR3 extends over 14 amino acids. The CDR3 reads CASSLGQGSGTQYF. The CDR3 DNA follows: TGTGCCAGCAGCTTAGGGCAGGGATCGGGGACCCAGTACTTC.

Worth noting for this clonotype: This may come from a read error, since a much larger clone is one base off. Because it lacks the conserved phenylalanine or tryptophan at the end, this CDR3 is likely a read error. The chain links TRBV14 to TRBJ1-2; 10 positions agree with TRBD1. The germline V gene encodes CDR1 SGHDN and CDR2 FVKESK. The CDR3 covers 16 residues. Losses at the gene ends were 3 bases for V and 0 bases for J; bases not matched to a gene: 4. CDR3 nucleotides: TGTGCCAGCAGCCATAGGACAGGGGGAGCTAACTATGGCTACACCTAC. Amino acids: CASSHRTGGANYGYTY.

This clonotype was picked up many times. The gene calls are TRBV18 and TRBJ2-7; no clear D gene. CDR3 length equals 14 residues. From germline, CDR1 is KGHSH and CDR2 LQKENI. Trimming shortened V by 6 bases and J by 0 bases, and 12 bases separated the two germline ends. The CDR3 bases are TGTGCCAGCTCTCGGATTACGAGCTCCTACGAGCAGTACTTC. It yields the protein CASSRITSSYEQYF.

This clonotype was seen many times. V usage is TRBV29-1 and J usage is TRBJ2-7; 8 bases are a match to TRBD1. V shed 2 bases and J 5 bases; nucleotides not matched to a gene: 2. Germline CDR1 reads SQVTM; CDR2 reads ANQGSEA. The CDR3 is made up of 12 amino acids. The CDR3: CSVEQGADEQYF. The CDR3 DNA reads TGCAGCGTTGAACAGGGGGCGGACGAGCAGTACTTC.

This clonotype was seen repeatedly, ten times or more. This chain connects TRBV7-6 to TRBJ2-7; a weak D match, TRBD2 (6 bases). There are 14 residues in the CDR3. CDR1 SGHVS and CDR2 FNYEAQ come from the germline V gene. Trimming took off 1 base at V and 3 bases at J, with 10 bases between the two ends. CDR3 nucleotide sequence: TGTGCCAGCAGCTTAGGGGGACTGAACTACGAGCAGTACTTC. It yields the protein CASSLGGLNYEQYF.

This clonotype was counted between two and nine times. Germline and junction disagree at one end, which may indicate a read error. This sequence joins TRBV18 and TRBJ2-1; 10 nucleotides agree with TRBD1. CDR1 and CDR2 (germline): KGHSH, LQKENI. CDR3 length equals 15 residues. The CDR3 here is CAGSLGQGPGNEQFF. CDR3 bases: TGTGCCGGCTCACTGGGACAGGGGCCAGGGAATGAGCAGTTCTTC.

This clonotype was counted at least ten times. The chain links TRBV12-3 or TRBV12-4 to TRBJ2-3; 8 nucleotides line up with TRBD2. The length of the CDR3 is 14 residues. Germline trimming cut 5 bases from V and 5 bases from J; bases unmatched to any gene: 6. The CDR3 region has the DNA TGTGCCAGCAGTCTCGCGGGGGGCTTAGATACGCAGTATTTT. Translated, it gives CASSLAGGLDTQYF.

The table lists this clonotype with many counts. The chain couples TRBV6-6 to TRBJ2-5; D is ambiguous. The CDR3 length is 13 residues. V was shortened by 5 bases and J by 5 bases, with 12 bases between the two germline ends. Germline V gene data show CDR1 as MNHNY and CDR2 as SVGAGI (reference sequence). The CDR3 protein is CASSMRLWETQYF. The CDR3 coding sequence is TGTGCCAGCAGTATGCGACTGTGGGAGACCCAGTACTTC.

V is TRBV11-2 and J is TRBJ2-2; D call uncertain. Germline assignment: CDR1 SGHAT and CDR2 FQNNGV. The CDR3 consists of 12 residues. Trimming pared 7 bases from V and 6 bases from J, leaving 9 bases between. CDR3 sequence: CASIEQSGELFF. Here the CDR3 DNA reads TGTGCCAGCATCGAACAGTCCGGGGAGCTGTTTTTT.

This clonotype came up many times. The chain uses TRBV19 and TRBJ1-2; D is uncertain. CDR1 is LNHDA and CDR2 is SQIVND in the germline V gene (reference sequence). The CDR3 covers 14 residues. Deletions cut 4 bases from V and 2 bases from J, with 11 bases between. CDR3: CASSKMAENYGYTF. For the CDR3, the DNA is TGTGCCAGTAGTAAGATGGCAGAAAACTATGGCTACACCTTC. Full variable domain (remainder filled in from reference TRBV19 and TRBJ1-2): DGGITQSPKYLFRKEGQNVTLSCEQNLNHDAMYWYRQDPGQGLRLIYYSQIVNDFQKGDIAEGYSVSREKKESFPLTVTSAQKNPTAFYLCASSKMAENYGYTFGSGTRLTVV.

V and J are TRBV27 and TRBJ1-1, with TRBD1 matching over 8 bases. Germline V gene data show CDR1 as MNHEY and CDR2 as SMNVEV (reference sequence). The ends lost 2 bases at V and 3 bases at J; junction bases unmatched: 2. The length of the CDR3 is 14 residues. CDR3 in amino acids: CASSLPTGDTEAFF. The DNA for the CDR3 is TGTGCCAGCAGTTTACCGACAGGGGACACTGAAGCTTTCTTT.

This clonotype was counted ten times or more. CDR3 DNA sequence: TGTGCCAGCAGCGGACGGGGACAGGTCGTAGGAAACTATGGCTACACCTTC. This translates into CASSGRGQVVGNYGYTF. This rearrangement joins TRBV14 to TRBJ1-2; 8 bases are shared with TRBD1. CDR3 length equals 17 residues. Germline lookup yields CDR1 SGHDN and CDR2 FVKESK. Losses at the gene ends were 5 bases for V and 2 bases for J; bases not matched to a gene: 13.

J is TRBJ2-2 and V is TRBV6-4; D tentatively reads TRBD1 or TRBD2 (5 bases each). Trimming pared 4 bases from V and 3 bases from J, leaving 9 bases between. The CDR3 sequence is 14 residues long. The germline V gene encodes CDR1 MRHNA and CDR2 SNTAGT. The CDR3 loop reads CASSARGDTGELFF. CDR3 sequence (DNA): TGTGCCAGCAGTGCCCGGGGCGACACCGGGGAGCTGTTTTTT.

At least ten counts were recorded for this clonotype. This chain uses TRBV10-3 with TRBJ2-3, with a tentative D call TRBD2 (7 bases). The V gene lost 3 bases and the J gene lost 8 bases, with 15 bases spanning the gap. Germline CDR1 is ENHRY and CDR2 is SYGVKD. The CDR3 totals 14 residues. The CDR3 DNA sequence: TGTGCCATCAGTGAACCCAGAGGGGGGGGTACGCAGTATTTT. This codes for CAISEPRGGGTQYF.

This clonotype was seen repeatedly, ten times or more. This chain joins TRBV5-4 and TRBJ2-7, with D tentatively TRBD2 (6 bases). Trimming took off 4 bases at V and 4 bases at J, with 15 bases between the two ends. Germline CDR1 SGHNT, CDR2 YYREEE (reference sequence). This CDR3 is 14 amino acids long. CDR3 amino acids: CASSRPGDFYEQYF. The CDR3 bases are TGTGCCAGCAGCCGGCCGGGAGACTTTTACGAGCAGTACTTC.

This clonotype is termed medium-sized. This chain connects TRBV6-5 to TRBJ2-1, with TRBD2 as a possible D gene (6 bases). V dropped 7 bases and J dropped 9 bases, with 19 bases sitting between them. CDR3 length: 14 residues. Looked up from germline, CDR1 is MNHEY and CDR2 is SVGAGI. The CDR3 spells CASKEGGAVTEQFF. The CDR3 bases are TGTGCCAGCAAAGAGGGCGGGGCAGTTACTGAGCAGTTCTTC.

In its sample, this clonotype was seen many times. V usage is TRBV19 and J usage is TRBJ1-2; no firm D call. The CDR3 is 14 amino acids. The V end was cut by 2 bases, the J end by 4 bases, with 11 bases between. Germline CDR1 and CDR2: LNHDA and SQIVND (reference sequence). CDR3 sequence: CASSIPPEGYGYTF. The CDR3 DNA reads TGTGCCAGTAGTATACCCCCCGAAGGCTATGGCTACACCTTC.

This clonotype occurred many times. This chain links TRBV7-2 with TRBJ2-1, with a possible D match to TRBD1 (6 bases). This CDR3 contains 17 residues. V shed 2 bases and J shed 2 bases, with 16 bases lying between them. In germline, CDR1 is SGHTA, CDR2 FQGNSA. For the CDR3, the DNA is TGTGCCAGCAGCTTAACCCCGGTAGGGGGTGCCTACAATGAGCAGTTCTTC. This encodes CASSLTPVGGAYNEQFF.

This clonotype was counted many times. This chain connects TRBV30 to TRBJ1-4, with D unresolved. This CDR3 comprises 13 residues. CDR1 GTSNPN and CDR2 SVGIG come from the germline V gene (reference sequence). V lost 4 bases and J 5 bases, leaving 11 bases between the germline ends. The DNA of the CDR3 is TGTGCCTGGATGAACAGAGAGAATGAAAAACTGTTTTTT. Its translation: CAWMNRENEKLFF.

In its sample, this clonotype was seen a few times. This sequence joins TRBV6-5 and TRBJ2-7, with a possible D match to TRBD2 (7 bases). CDR1 and CDR2 from the germline V gene are MNHEY and SVGAGI. Between the trimmed V and J ends, which lost 5 bases and 6 bases, there was a span of 23 bases. The CDR3 is 16 residues long. The CDR3 coding sequence is TGTGCCAGCAGTCCGTGCGGGGGCCCGTCTCCCTCCGAGCAGTACTTC. It is translated as CASSPCGGPSPSEQYF.

This clonotype is termed medium-sized (0.01 to 0.1%). The rearrangement uses TRBV18 and TRBJ2-1; 12 bases match TRBD2. The V gene end was trimmed by 4 bases and the J gene end by 1 base; junction bases not matched to a gene: 2. The CDR3 covers 16 residues. The germline V gene has CDR1 KGHSH and CDR2 LQKENI. CDR3 in amino acids: CASSQLAGGSYNEQFF. The CDR3 DNA sequence: TGTGCCAGCTCACAACTAGCGGGGGGTTCCTACAATGAGCAGTTCTTC. Variable domain in full (rest from reference TRBV18 and TRBJ2-1): NAGVMQNPRHLVRRRGQEARLRCSPMKGHSHVYWYRQLPEEGLKFMVYLQKENIIDESGMPKERFSAEFPKEGPSILRIQQVVRGDSAAYFCASSQLAGGSYNEQFFGPGTRLTVL.

This clonotype occurred a few times. V and J are TRBV3-1 and TRBJ2-7; D is unclear. V was clipped by 5 bases and J by 3 bases, with 5 bases between them. CDR3 size: 11 residues. Looked up from germline, CDR1 is LGHDT and CDR2 is YNNKEL (reference sequence). In nucleotides, the CDR3 is TGTGCCAGCAGCGCGCTCTACGAGCAGTACTTC. Residues: CASSALYEQYF.

This clonotype was counted at least ten times. The V and J genes are TRBV20-1 and TRBJ1-5; D is unresolved. The V end was cut by 6 bases, the J end by 4 bases, with 10 bases between. The CDR3 runs to 12 residues. CDR1 DFQATT and CDR2 SNEGSKA come from the germline V gene (reference sequence). CDR3 protein: CSAATLNQPQHF. The CDR3 DNA reads as TGCAGTGCGGCCACTTTAAATCAGCCCCAGCATTTT.

This clonotype was seen ten or more times. The chain employs TRBV7-3 and TRBJ2-2; 12 bases are shared with TRBD2. Germline V lookup: CDR1 SGHTA, CDR2 FQGTGA. With 4 bases clipped from V and 7 bases from J, the junction kept 10 bases outside the gene matches. CDR3 length: 17 amino acids. CDR3 sequence: CASSSYRLAGAVGELFF. The DNA of the CDR3 is TGTGCCAGCAGCTCCTACCGACTAGCGGGGGCCGTCGGGGAGCTGTTTTTT.

J is TRBJ1-2 and V is TRBV5-1; no reliable D call. The V end was cut by 3 bases, the J end by 4 bases, with 13 bases between. Germline CDR1 SGHRS, CDR2 YFSETQ. CDR3 length: 14 amino acids. This CDR3 is CASSYGSGSYGYTF. As DNA, the CDR3 is TGCGCCAGCAGCTATGGATCGGGAAGCTATGGCTACACCTTC.

This clonotype was counted many times. The V gene is TRBV7-2, the J gene TRBJ2-1; tentatively, D is TRBD1 or TRBD2 (5 bases each). Per germline, CDR1 SGHTA and CDR2 FQGNSA. V lost 5 bases to trimming and J lost 8 bases, with 16 bases between them. The length of the CDR3 is 14 residues. CDR3 in amino acids: CASSRDQAGDEQFF. The CDR3 nucleotides read TGTGCCAGCAGCAGGGACCAGGCTGGGGATGAGCAGTTCTTC.